This is a list of T cell receptor beta chains from one sample in a study of blood T cell repertoires in COVID-19. The repertoire was sequenced with immunoSEQ multiplex PCR; TCRdb's copy has only in-frame clones and lacks some. The sample carries about 250,000 clones, about four fifths recorded once. Source material: peripheral blood. Every receptor here comes from an elderly man with acute or convalescent COVID-19. The CDR3 runs from the conserved cysteine through the conserved F or W. Fields, in order: J gene, clone size, V gene, D gene, CDR3 protein, CDR3 DNA. D genes are given only for firm matches. Only some rows state a clone size, as once, few, many or a class for expanded clones.

>TRBJ1-2|-|TRBV30|-
CAWSVLGGGIYGYTF
TGTGCCTGGAGTGTATTGGGCGGAGGAATCTATGGCTACACCTTC
>TRBJ2-3|-|TRBV29-1|TRBD1
CSGEVRQGTDTQYF
TGCAGCGGTGAAGTGAGACAGGGGACAGATACGCAGTATTTT
>TRBJ1-5|-|TRBV19|-
CASSTSGGPKPQHF
TGTGCCAGTAGTACCTCGGGGGGGCCAAAGCCCCAGCATTTT
>TRBJ1-4|-|TRBV19|TRBD1
CASKTGQGGEKLFF
TGTGCCAGTAAGACAGGACAAGGGGGCGAAAAACTGTTTTTT
>TRBJ1-1|-|TRBV14|-
CASSQVTYMNTEAFF
TGTGCCAGCAGCCAAGTGACTTACATGAACACTGAAGCTTTCTTT
>TRBJ1-3|once|TRBV19|-
CASKTTGITGNTIYF
TGTGCCAGCAAAACTACAGGGATAACTGGAAACACCATATATTTT
>TRBJ2-3|-|TRBV5-1|TRBD2
CASSLATSGSSSTDTQYF
TGCGCCAGCAGCTTGGCGACTAGCGGGTCTTCAAGCACAGATACGCAGTATTTT
>TRBJ2-2|few|TRBV18|-
CASSPSMNTGELFF
TGTGCCAGCTCCCCATCAATGAACACCGGGGAGCTGTTTTTT
>TRBJ1-5|-|TRBV19|-
CASSPRGGQYSNQPQHF
TGTGCCAGTAGTCCCCGCGGGGGGCAGTATAGCAATCAGCCCCAGCATTTT
>TRBJ2-7|-|TRBV4-1|-
CASSQDTASRGEQYF
TGCGCCAGCAGCCAAGATACGGCTAGCCGGGGGGAGCAGTACTTC
>TRBJ2-7|-|TRBV3-1/TRBV3-2|TRBD1
CASSLDRAYEQYF
TGTGCCAGCAGCCTCGACAGGGCTTACGAGCAGTACTTC
>TRBJ2-1|-|TRBV28|-
CASSSPRGRSHNEQFF
TGTGCCAGCAGTTCCCCCCGCGGGCGCTCCCACAATGAGCAGTTCTTC
>TRBJ1-4|-|TRBV24-1|TRBD1
CATSDTSTGLNEKLFF
TGTGCCACCAGTGATACCTCGACAGGGCTCAATGAAAAACTGTTTTTT
>TRBJ2-1|-|TRBV7-8|TRBD2
CASSLGTLAGGHNEQFF
TGTGCCAGCAGCTTAGGGACTCTAGCGGGAGGGCACAATGAGCAGTTCTTC
>TRBJ2-1|few|TRBV6-5|-
CASSFQRTSYNEQFF
TGTGCCAGCAGTTTTCAGCGGACGTCCTACAATGAGCAGTTCTTC
>TRBJ1-1|-|TRBV6-4|-
CASSARPGSSEAFF
TGTGCCAGCAGTGCGCGACCAGGGTCTTCTGAAGCTTTCTTT
>TRBJ1-1|-|TRBV2|-
CASREGGVGTEAFF
TGTGCCAGCAGAGAGGGGGGGGTTGGCACTGAAGCTTTCTTT
>TRBJ1-2|once|TRBV28|TRBD1
CASSSGQGSYGYTF
TGTGCCAGCAGTTCCGGACAGGGGTCCTATGGCTACACCTTC
>TRBJ2-1|-|TRBV2|-
CASSESQGSYNEQFF
TGTGCCAGCAGTGAAAGCCAGGGCTCCTACAATGAGCAGTTCTTC
>TRBJ2-1|-|TRBV4-1|TRBD2
CASSQVRRGGYNEQFF
TGCGCCAGCAGCCAGGTACGGCGGGGGGGCTACAATGAGCAGTTCTTC
>TRBJ2-7|-|TRBV11-1|TRBD1
CASSSTSTGAYEQYF
TGTGCCAGCAGCTCAACCTCGACAGGGGCCTACGAGCAGTACTTC
>TRBJ1-1|few|TRBV5-1|-
CASSLGSGDTEAFF
TGCGCCAGCAGCTTGGGGAGCGGGGACACTGAAGCTTTCTTT
>TRBJ1-1|-|TRBV19|-
CASSAARTRRTEAFF
TGTGCCAGTAGTGCAGCCCGGACACGTAGGACTGAAGCTTTCTTT
>TRBJ1-2|few|TRBV20-1|TRBD1
CSASIGTEYGYTF
TGCAGTGCTAGTATAGGGACAGAGTATGGCTACACCTTC
>TRBJ1-2|-|TRBV7-9|-
CASSELRETGGYTF
TGTGCCAGCAGCGAGTTACGGGAAACCGGGGGCTACACCTTC
>TRBJ1-4|-|TRBV7-2|TRBD1
CASSPSGQANEKLFF
TGTGCCAGCAGCCCCTCGGGACAGGCTAATGAAAAACTGTTTTTT
>TRBJ2-1|-|TRBV11-3|TRBD2
CASSRDGTSNYNEQFF
TGTGCCAGCAGTAGAGACGGGACTAGCAACTACAATGAGCAGTTCTTC
>TRBJ2-7|-|TRBV7-2|TRBD1
CASSSMDRGSYEQYF
TGTGCCAGCAGCTCAATGGACAGGGGGTCCTACGAGCAGTACTTC
>TRBJ2-7|-|TRBV27|TRBD1
CASRITGGSYEQYF
TGTGCCAGCAGGATCACAGGGGGCTCCTACGAGCAGTACTTC
>TRBJ2-5|-|TRBV30|TRBD1
CAWSAGQGGQETQYF
TGTGCCTGGAGCGCAGGACAGGGGGGACAAGAGACCCAGTACTTC
>TRBJ2-3|-|TRBV12-3/TRBV12-4|-
CASSLSGDTQYF
TGTGCCAGCAGTTTATCGGGGGATACGCAGTATTTT
>TRBJ2-5|-|TRBV3-1/TRBV3-2|-
CASSRLALETQYF
TGTGCCAGCAGCCGGCTAGCGTTGGAGACCCAGTACTTC
>TRBJ2-4|few|TRBV3-1/TRBV3-2|TRBD1
CASSPPGQGALAKNIQYF
TGTGCCAGCAGCCCACCGGGACAGGGGGCTTTAGCCAAAAACATTCAGTACTTC
>TRBJ1-5|-|TRBV30|TRBD1
CAWSPSGQWAQPQHF
TGTGCCTGGAGTCCCTCGGGACAGTGGGCCCAGCCCCAGCATTTT
>TRBJ2-3|-|TRBV3-1/TRBV3-2|TRBD2
CASSLGLAGADTQYF
TGTGCCAGCAGCCTCGGACTAGCAGGTGCAGATACGCAGTATTTT
>TRBJ2-3|-|TRBV2|TRBD1
CASSPRTGKSRNTQYF
TGTGCCAGCAGCCCCCGGACAGGAAAAAGCCGGAATACGCAGTATTTT
>TRBJ2-1|-|TRBV13|TRBD2
CASSLSGRVFHAYNEQFF
TGTGCCAGCAGCCTTAGCGGGAGGGTTTTTCATGCCTACAATGAGCAGTTCTTC
>TRBJ1-4|-|TRBV6-5|TRBD1
CASRDRVREKLFF
TGTGCCAGCAGGGACAGGGTTCGCGAAAAACTGTTTTTT
>TRBJ2-7|-|TRBV28|TRBD1
CASTWDRDYEQYF
TGTGCCAGCACCTGGGACAGGGACTACGAGCAGTACTTC
>TRBJ1-1|-|TRBV21-1|-
CASSSRGAMNTEAFF
TGTGCCAGCAGCAGCAGGGGAGCCATGAACACTGAAGCTTTCTTT
>TRBJ2-2|-|TRBV6-5|TRBD1
CAGDGDRGLYGELFF
TGTGCCGGGGACGGAGACAGGGGGCTTTATGGGGAGCTGTTTTTT
>TRBJ2-6|-|TRBV3-1/TRBV3-2|TRBD1
CASSRGQGAAGANVLTF
TGTGCCAGCAGCCGAGGACAGGGGGCGGCTGGGGCCAACGTCCTGACTTTC
>TRBJ2-7|-|TRBV5-1|-
CASSLGMSSTATSEQYF
TGCGCCAGCAGCTTGGGAATGAGTAGTACGGCCACTAGCGAGCAGTACTTC
>TRBJ2-3|-|TRBV5-1|TRBD1
CASSLAFWMDRGNPTDTQYF
TGCGCCAGCAGCTTGGCTTTTTGGATGGACAGGGGTAACCCCACAGATACGCAGTATTTT
>TRBJ2-1|-|TRBV2|TRBD1
CASSDRGRRAYNEQFF
TGTGCCAGCAGTGATAGGGGGCGAAGGGCCTACAATGAGCAGTTCTTC
>TRBJ2-1|once|TRBV6-6|-
CASAGPEGNEQFF
TGTGCCTCTGCCGGGCCAGAGGGCAATGAGCAGTTCTTC
>TRBJ2-1|-|TRBV6-4|TRBD1
CASSAFPGQGDEQFF
TGTGCCAGCAGTGCCTTCCCGGGACAGGGGGATGAGCAGTTCTTC
>TRBJ1-1|-|TRBV5-1|-
CASSLVPRTRLNTEAFF
TGCGCCAGCAGCTTGGTCCCTAGGACACGTCTGAACACTGAAGCTTTCTTT
>TRBJ2-7|-|TRBV7-6|-
CASSLGGAGGSYEQYF
TGTGCCAGCAGCTTAGGTGGGGCAGGGGGGTCCTACGAGCAGTACTTC
>TRBJ1-2|-|TRBV9|-
CASRPPGVYGYTF
TGTGCCAGCAGACCCCCCGGAGTTTATGGCTACACCTTC
>TRBJ1-6|-|TRBV30|-
CAWSGQGVGSPLHF
TGTGCCTGGAGTGGGCAAGGGGTAGGTTCACCCCTCCACTTT
>TRBJ2-7|-|TRBV5-1|TRBD1
CASSLAATGTGEQYF
TGCGCCAGCAGCTTGGCCGCGACAGGGACCGGCGAGCAGTACTTC
>TRBJ2-3|-|TRBV29-1|TRBD1
CSVEQGGTDTQYF
TGCAGCGTTGAACAGGGGGGCACAGATACGCAGTATTTT
>TRBJ1-1|once|TRBV3-1/TRBV3-2|-
CASSPRGTGNTEAFF
TGTGCCAGCAGCCCGAGAGGAACGGGGAACACTGAAGCTTTCTTT
>TRBJ2-3|-|TRBV25-1|TRBD1
CASSRDRVADTQYF
TGTGCCAGCAGTAGGGACAGGGTCGCAGATACGCAGTATTTT
>TRBJ1-1|-|TRBV7-3|-
CASSFAQGDEAFF
TGTGCCAGCAGCTTTGCACAGGGAGATGAAGCTTTCTTT
>TRBJ1-2|-|TRBV2|TRBD1
CASRSQGFYGYTF
TGTGCCAGCCGCTCACAGGGGTTCTATGGCTACACCTTC
>TRBJ2-2|-|TRBV4-1|-
CASSQDYRGWGVTGELFF
TGCGCCAGCAGCCAAGATTATCGGGGATGGGGGGTAACCGGGGAGCTGTTTTTT
>TRBJ2-7|-|TRBV2|-
CASSEWAGIGLEQYF
TGTGCCAGCAGTGAATGGGCAGGGATAGGGCTCGAGCAGTACTTC